This TCR beta chain comes out of a study of blood T cell repertoires in COVID-19. Assay: immunoSEQ multiplex PCR; the TCRdb copy retains only in-frame clones and omits some. The repertoire consists of approximately 60,000 clones, with roughly 80% occurring once and the leading ten covering roughly 21%. The clonotype originates from a woman of 80 years or more with active or convalescent COVID-19. The specimen sequenced was peripheral blood.

CDR3 DNA: TGCGCCAGCAGCTTCTCGGGAAGCGATAGCGGGGTTACCGGGGAGCTGTTTTTT. The encoded protein is CASSFSGSDSGVTGELFF. J is TRBJ2-2 and V is TRBV5-1, with 8 bases that match TRBD2. The junction had 14 bases not matched to a gene; V was cut back by 2 bases and J by 5 bases. The germline CDR1 and CDR2 sequences are SGHRS and YFSETQ. This CDR3 comprises 18 residues.